Each of the 14 T cell receptor beta chains below was sequenced from the same sample in a study of cytomegalovirus exposure and HLA in healthy donors. PCR involved 60 Vbeta and 13 Jbeta primers. Libraries were prepared by immunoSEQ multiplex PCR; TCRdb keeps only in-frame clonotypes and omits some of them. Of roughly 98,000 clones listed, less than 65% were seen once; the top ten hold over 5%. Specimen: PBMCs. These receptors all stem from a woman aged 30 to 39 in good health and CMV-seropositive.

This clone was counted between two and nine times. The V call is TRBV18, the J call TRBJ1-1; TRBD1 agrees at 8 bases. The CDR3 covers 17 residues. V lost 6 bases, J lost 1 base, and 13 bases stayed unmatched. Per germline, CDR1 KGHSH and CDR2 LQKENI. CDR3 sequence reads: CASSPHPGQAPNTEAFF. CDR3 bases: TGTGCCAGCTCGCCCCATCCGGGACAGGCCCCGAACACTGAAGCTTTCTTT.

Here the CDR3 reads CASSPIGGTYEQYF. The DNA of the CDR3 is TGTGCCAGCAGCCCTATCGGCGGGACCTACGAGCAGTACTTC. The chain recombines TRBV7-9 with TRBJ2-7, with D maybe TRBD2 (6 bases). V dropped 5 bases and J dropped 2 bases, with 13 bases sitting between them. CDR1 and CDR2 from the germline V gene are SEHNR and FQNEAQ (reference sequence). The CDR3 has 14 residues.

The CDR3 loop is CASSLAAIAGGETQYF. The CDR3 nucleotides are TGTGCCAGCAGCTTAGCCGCCATAGCGGGGGGGGAGACCCAGTACTTC. The rearrangement uses TRBV11-2 and TRBJ2-5, with 11 nucleotides matching TRBD2. The CDR3 has 16 amino acids. Germline V gene data show CDR1 as SGHAT and CDR2 as FQNNGV. The V gene end was trimmed by 1 base and the J gene end by 5 bases; junction bases not matched to a gene: 6. The complete variable domain, with remaining parts taken from reference TRBV11-2 and TRBJ2-5, reads EAGVAQSPRYKIIEKRQSVAFWCNPISGHATLYWYQQILGQGPKLLIQFQNNGVVDDSQLPKDRFSAERLKGVDSTLKIQPAKLEDSAVYLCASSLAAIAGGETQYFGPGTRLLVL.

This clone was found a few times. This chain connects TRBV4-2 to TRBJ1-2; D remains unclear. CDR3 length: 14 amino acids. CDR1 is LGHNA, CDR2 YNFKEQ, per germline. Trimming removed 5 bases from V and 3 bases from J, with 13 bases in between. The CDR3 region has the DNA TGTGCCAGCAGCACCGCATGGGAGGACTATGGCTACACCTTC. As protein: CASSTAWEDYGYTF.

V is TRBV6-5 and J is TRBJ1-1, with D unclear. Per the germline V gene, CDR1 is MNHEY and CDR2 is SVGAGI. V was clipped by 1 base and J by 4 bases, with 7 bases between them. The CDR3 runs to 13 residues. The CDR3 nucleotides are TGTGCCAGCAGTTACTACGAGGGCACTGAAGCTTTCTTT. Translated: CASSYYEGTEAFF.

This clone has only a few counts. The rearrangement joins TRBV7-2 to TRBJ2-5; 11 bases are shared with TRBD2. Per the germline V gene, CDR1 is SGHTA and CDR2 is FQGNSA. V shed 5 bases, J shed 1 base, and the junction held 6 bases outside the gene matches. The CDR3 consists of 16 residues. CDR3 DNA: TGTGCCAGCAGCCTACATAGCGGGGGGGTCCAAGAGACCCAGTACTTC. This encodes CASSLHSGGVQETQYF.

The V gene is TRBV7-6, the J gene TRBJ2-7; D unresolved. Trimming removed 0 bases from V and 2 bases from J, with 5 bases in between. Per the germline V gene, CDR1 is SGHVS and CDR2 is FNYEAQ. The CDR3 totals 13 residues. For the CDR3, the DNA is TGTGCCAGCAGCTTAGCCGTCCCCTACGAGCAGTACTTC. Amino acids: CASSLAVPYEQYF.

The rearrangement uses TRBV5-1 and TRBJ1-5; 10 nucleotides line up with TRBD1. Germline loops: CDR1 SGHRS, CDR2 YFSETQ. The CDR3 consists of 16 residues. V was clipped by 0 bases and J by 3 bases; unmatched bases: 3. The CDR3 sequence is CASSLAGQGDNQPQHF. CDR3 nucleotides: TGCGCCAGCAGCTTGGCCGGACAGGGGGACAATCAGCCCCAGCATTTT.

V is TRBV7-9 and J is TRBJ2-1; 9 nucleotides line up with TRBD1. CDR1 and CDR2 (germline): SEHNR, FQNEAQ (reference sequence). The CDR3 consists of 15 residues. Trimming removed 6 bases from V and 8 bases from J; junction bases left unmatched: 11. The CDR3 protein is CASSRGDRDRDEQFF. The CDR3 bases are TGTGCCAGCAGTCGAGGGGACAGGGATCGCGATGAGCAGTTCTTC.

Concerning this clone itself: The CDR3 ends on some other residue instead of the conserved phenylalanine or tryptophan, so this is likely a read error. The chain is built from TRBV18 and TRBJ1-2; D is perhaps TRBD1 (5 bases). Trimming took 2 bases from V and 9 from J, leaving 19 bases between them. This CDR3 spans 15 amino acids. Germline V gives CDR1 KGHSH, CDR2 LQKENI. CDR3 in amino acids: CASSPGAGSMVSYTL. The CDR3 DNA reads TGTGCCAGCTCACCAGGGGCAGGAAGTATGGTCAGCTACACCCTC.

V is TRBV10-1 and J is TRBJ2-7; 10 nucleotides match TRBD1. Germline V gene sequence: CDR1 WNHNN, CDR2 SYGVQD (reference sequence). The CDR3 is made up of 17 amino acids. Trimming at V came to 9 bases and at J to 5 bases, leaving 19 bases not matched to a gene. Written as DNA, the CDR3 is TGCGCCAGAAACGGACAAGTAGGGACAGGGGATAAGAACGAGCAGTACTTC. As protein: CARNGQVGTGDKNEQYF.

CDR3 region: CASSSGGTPYGYTF. In DNA, the CDR3 is TGCGCCAGCAGCTCCGGCGGGACCCCCTATGGCTACACCTTC. The rearrangement uses TRBV5-1 and TRBJ1-2; D is possibly TRBD1 (5 bases). V lost 3 bases, J lost 4 bases, and 13 bases lay in between. Per the germline V gene, CDR1 is SGHRS and CDR2 is YFSETQ. The CDR3 extends over 14 amino acids.

The chain recombines TRBV6-1 with TRBJ2-3; tentative D call: TRBD1 (5 bases). The length of the CDR3 is 13 residues. Trimming took off 1 base at V and 4 bases at J, with 6 bases between the two ends. From germline, CDR1 is MNHNS and CDR2 SASEGT. The CDR3 loop is CASSEVGADTQYF. The CDR3 bases are TGTGCCAGCAGTGAAGTAGGGGCAGATACGCAGTATTTT.

The rearrangement joins TRBV18 to TRBJ2-7; D is undetermined. This CDR3 region has 14 residues. V shed 1 base and J shed 0 bases, with 7 bases lying between them. CDR1 is KGHSH and CDR2 is LQKENI in the germline V gene. CDR3 residues: CASSPLSNSYEQYF. In DNA form, the CDR3 reads TGTGCCAGCTCACCACTGAGTAACTCCTACGAGCAGTACTTC.